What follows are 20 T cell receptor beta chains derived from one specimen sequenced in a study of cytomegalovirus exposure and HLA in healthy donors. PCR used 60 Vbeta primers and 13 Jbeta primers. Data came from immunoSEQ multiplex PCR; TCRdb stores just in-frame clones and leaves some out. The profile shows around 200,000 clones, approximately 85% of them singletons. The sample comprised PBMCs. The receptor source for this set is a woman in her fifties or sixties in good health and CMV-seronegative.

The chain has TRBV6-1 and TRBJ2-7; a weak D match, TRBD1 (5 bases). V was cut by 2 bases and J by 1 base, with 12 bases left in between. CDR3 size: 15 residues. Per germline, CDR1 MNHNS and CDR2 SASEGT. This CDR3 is CASSERKGLSYEQYF. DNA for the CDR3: TGTGCCAGCAGTGAAAGGAAGGGGCTTTCCTACGAGCAGTACTTC.

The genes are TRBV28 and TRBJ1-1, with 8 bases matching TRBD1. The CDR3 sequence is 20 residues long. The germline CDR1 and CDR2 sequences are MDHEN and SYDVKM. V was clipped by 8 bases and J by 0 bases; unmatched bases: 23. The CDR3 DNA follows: TGTGCCAGCCCCCCCAGGTCGGGACAGGAGGCTCCTATGATGAACACTGAAGCTTTCTTT. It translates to CASPPRSGQEAPMMNTEAFF. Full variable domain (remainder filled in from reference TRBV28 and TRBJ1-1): DVKVTQSSRYLVKRTGEKVFLECVQDMDHENMFWYRQDPGLGLRLIYFSYDVKMKEKGDIPEGYSVSREKKERFSLILESASTNQTSMYLCASPPRSGQEAPMMNTEAFFGQGTRLTVV.

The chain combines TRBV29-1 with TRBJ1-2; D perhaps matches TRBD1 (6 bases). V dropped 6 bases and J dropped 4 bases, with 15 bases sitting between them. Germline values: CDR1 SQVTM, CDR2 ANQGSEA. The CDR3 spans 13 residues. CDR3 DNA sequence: TGCAGCGTCCTAGGGGGGGCCCTCTATGGCTACACCTTC. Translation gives CSVLGGALYGYTF.

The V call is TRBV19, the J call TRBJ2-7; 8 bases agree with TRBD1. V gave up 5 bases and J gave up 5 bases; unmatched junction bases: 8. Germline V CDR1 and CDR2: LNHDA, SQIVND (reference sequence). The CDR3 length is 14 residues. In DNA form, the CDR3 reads TGTGCCAGTAGTGATGGGACAGGACGCCACGAGCAGTACTTC. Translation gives CASSDGTGRHEQYF.

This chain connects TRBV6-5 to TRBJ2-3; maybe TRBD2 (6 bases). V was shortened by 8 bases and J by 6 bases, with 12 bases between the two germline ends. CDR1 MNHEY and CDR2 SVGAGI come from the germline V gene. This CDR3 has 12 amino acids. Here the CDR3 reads CASSSGSDTQYF. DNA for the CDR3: TGTGCCAGCTCGAGCGGGTCTGATACGCAGTATTTT.

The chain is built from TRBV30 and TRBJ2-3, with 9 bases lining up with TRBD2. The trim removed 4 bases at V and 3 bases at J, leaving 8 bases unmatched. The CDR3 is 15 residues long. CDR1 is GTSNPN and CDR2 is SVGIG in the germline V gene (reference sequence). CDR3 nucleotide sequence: TGTGCCTGGAAAGATAGCGGGAGAAGAACAGATACGCAGTATTTT. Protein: CAWKDSGRRTDTQYF. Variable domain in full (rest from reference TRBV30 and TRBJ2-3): SQTIHQWPATLVQPVGSPLSLECTVEGTSNPNLYWYRQAAGRGLQLLFYSVGIGQISSEVPQNLSASRPQDRQFILSSKKLLLSDSGFYLCAWKDSGRRTDTQYFGPGTRLTVL.

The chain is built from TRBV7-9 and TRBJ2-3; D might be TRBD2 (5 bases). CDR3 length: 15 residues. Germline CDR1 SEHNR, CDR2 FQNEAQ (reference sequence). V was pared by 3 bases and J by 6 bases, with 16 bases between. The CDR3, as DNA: TGTGCCAGCAGCTTTGCCGGGATGCGGGCGGATACGCAGTATTTT. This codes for CASSFAGMRADTQYF.

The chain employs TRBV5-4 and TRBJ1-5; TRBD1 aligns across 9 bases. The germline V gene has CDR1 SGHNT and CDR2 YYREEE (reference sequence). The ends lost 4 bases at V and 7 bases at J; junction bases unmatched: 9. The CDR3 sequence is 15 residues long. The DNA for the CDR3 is TGTGCCAGCAGCCCATGGACAGGGGATCGACAGCCCCAGCATTTT. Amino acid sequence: CASSPWTGDRQPQHF.

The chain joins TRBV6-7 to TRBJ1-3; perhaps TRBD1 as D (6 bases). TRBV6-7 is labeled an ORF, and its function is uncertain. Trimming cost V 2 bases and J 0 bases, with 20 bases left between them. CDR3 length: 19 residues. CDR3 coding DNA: TGTGCCAGCAGTTACGCCACACAGGGACCCACGTTCTCTGGAAACACCATATATTTT. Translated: CASSYATQGPTFSGNTIYF.

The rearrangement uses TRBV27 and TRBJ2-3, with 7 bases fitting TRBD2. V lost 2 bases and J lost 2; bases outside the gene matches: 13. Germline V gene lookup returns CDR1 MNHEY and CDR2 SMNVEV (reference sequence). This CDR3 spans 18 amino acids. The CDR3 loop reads CASSLTRDYRGYTDTQYF. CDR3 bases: TGTGCCAGCAGTTTAACCCGGGACTACCGCGGATACACAGATACGCAGTATTTT.

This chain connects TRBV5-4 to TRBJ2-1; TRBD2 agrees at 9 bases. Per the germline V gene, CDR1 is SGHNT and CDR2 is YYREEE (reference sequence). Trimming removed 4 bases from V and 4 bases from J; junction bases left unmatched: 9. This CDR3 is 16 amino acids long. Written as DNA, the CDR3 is TGTGCCAGCAGCCCCGATAGCGGGAGTGGTTACAATGAGCAGTTCTTC. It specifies CASSPDSGSGYNEQFF.

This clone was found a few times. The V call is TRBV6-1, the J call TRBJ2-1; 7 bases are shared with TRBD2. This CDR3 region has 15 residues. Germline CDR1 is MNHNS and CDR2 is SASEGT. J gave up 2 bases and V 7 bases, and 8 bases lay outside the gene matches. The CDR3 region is CASTPLAPPYNEQFF. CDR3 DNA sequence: TGTGCCAGCACACCACTAGCGCCACCCTACAATGAGCAGTTCTTC.

The DNA of the CDR3 is TGTGCCAGCAGCTCCTGGAGGATGAACACTGAAGCTTTCTTT. This translates into CASSSWRMNTEAFF. The rearrangement joins TRBV7-8 to TRBJ1-1; the D is unclear. V lost 4 bases to trimming and J lost 0 bases, with 9 bases between them. The CDR3 consists of 14 residues. Germline assignment: CDR1 SGHVS and CDR2 FQNEAQ.

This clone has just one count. The CDR3 reads CATMARANTGELFF. The CDR3 DNA reads TGTGCCACCATGGCCAGGGCGAACACCGGGGAGCTGTTTTTT. The rearrangement uses TRBV15 and TRBJ2-2; weak D call: TRBD1 (5 bases). CDR3 length: 14 residues. Per the germline V gene, CDR1 is LNHNV and CDR2 is YYDKDF (reference sequence). Deletions cut 7 bases from V and 0 bases from J, with 9 bases between. Drawing the rest from reference TRBV15 and TRBJ2-2, the complete variable domain is DAMVIQNPRYQVTQFGKPVTLSCSQTLNHNVMYWYQQKSSQAPKLLFHYYDKDFNNEADTPDNFQSRRPNTSFCFLDIRSPGLGDTAMYLCATMARANTGELFFGEGSRLTVL.

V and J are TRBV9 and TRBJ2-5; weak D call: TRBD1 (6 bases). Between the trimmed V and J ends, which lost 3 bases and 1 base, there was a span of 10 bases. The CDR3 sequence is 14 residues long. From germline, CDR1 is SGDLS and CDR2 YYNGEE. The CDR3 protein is CASSARTAQETQYF. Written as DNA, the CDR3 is TGTGCCAGCAGCGCGCGGACAGCCCAAGAGACCCAGTACTTC.

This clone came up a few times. CDR3 amino acids: CASKSSLGTANYGYTF. CDR3 nucleotides: TGTGCCAGCAAATCCTCTCTCGGGACTGCTAACTATGGCTACACCTTC. The V gene is TRBV28, the J gene TRBJ1-2; TRBD1 might be the D (5 bases). Germline V CDR1 and CDR2: MDHEN, SYDVKM. The CDR3 has 16 residues. Between the trimmed V and J ends, which lost 7 bases and 0 bases, there was a span of 18 bases.

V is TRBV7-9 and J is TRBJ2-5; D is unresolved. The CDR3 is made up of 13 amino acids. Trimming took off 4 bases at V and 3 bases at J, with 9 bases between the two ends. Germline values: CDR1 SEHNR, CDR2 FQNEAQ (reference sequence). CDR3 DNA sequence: TGTGCCAGCAGCTATAGTGGAGAAGAGACCCAGTACTTC. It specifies CASSYSGEETQYF.

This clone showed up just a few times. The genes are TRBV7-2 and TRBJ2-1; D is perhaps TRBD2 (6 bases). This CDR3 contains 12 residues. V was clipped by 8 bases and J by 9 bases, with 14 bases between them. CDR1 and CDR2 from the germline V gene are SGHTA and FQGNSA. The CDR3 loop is CASAGGWGEQFF. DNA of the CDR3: TGTGCCAGCGCCGGGGGTTGGGGTGAGCAGTTCTTC.

CDR3 in DNA: TGCAGCGTTGAAGCATACGGGAGTGAGCAGTTCTTC. It codes for CSVEAYGSEQFF. The V gene is TRBV29-1, the J gene TRBJ2-1, with D possibly matching TRBD2 (6 bases). Germline V CDR1 and CDR2: SQVTM, ANQGSEA. Trimming stripped 1 base from V and 9 bases from J, with 10 bases between. The CDR3 consists of 12 residues.

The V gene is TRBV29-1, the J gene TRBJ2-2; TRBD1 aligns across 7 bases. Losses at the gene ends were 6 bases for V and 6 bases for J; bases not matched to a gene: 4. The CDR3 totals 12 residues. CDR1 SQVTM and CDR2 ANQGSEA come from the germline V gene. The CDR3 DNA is TGCAGCGTACGACAGGGTTCCGGGGAGCTGTTTTTT. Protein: CSVRQGSGELFF.